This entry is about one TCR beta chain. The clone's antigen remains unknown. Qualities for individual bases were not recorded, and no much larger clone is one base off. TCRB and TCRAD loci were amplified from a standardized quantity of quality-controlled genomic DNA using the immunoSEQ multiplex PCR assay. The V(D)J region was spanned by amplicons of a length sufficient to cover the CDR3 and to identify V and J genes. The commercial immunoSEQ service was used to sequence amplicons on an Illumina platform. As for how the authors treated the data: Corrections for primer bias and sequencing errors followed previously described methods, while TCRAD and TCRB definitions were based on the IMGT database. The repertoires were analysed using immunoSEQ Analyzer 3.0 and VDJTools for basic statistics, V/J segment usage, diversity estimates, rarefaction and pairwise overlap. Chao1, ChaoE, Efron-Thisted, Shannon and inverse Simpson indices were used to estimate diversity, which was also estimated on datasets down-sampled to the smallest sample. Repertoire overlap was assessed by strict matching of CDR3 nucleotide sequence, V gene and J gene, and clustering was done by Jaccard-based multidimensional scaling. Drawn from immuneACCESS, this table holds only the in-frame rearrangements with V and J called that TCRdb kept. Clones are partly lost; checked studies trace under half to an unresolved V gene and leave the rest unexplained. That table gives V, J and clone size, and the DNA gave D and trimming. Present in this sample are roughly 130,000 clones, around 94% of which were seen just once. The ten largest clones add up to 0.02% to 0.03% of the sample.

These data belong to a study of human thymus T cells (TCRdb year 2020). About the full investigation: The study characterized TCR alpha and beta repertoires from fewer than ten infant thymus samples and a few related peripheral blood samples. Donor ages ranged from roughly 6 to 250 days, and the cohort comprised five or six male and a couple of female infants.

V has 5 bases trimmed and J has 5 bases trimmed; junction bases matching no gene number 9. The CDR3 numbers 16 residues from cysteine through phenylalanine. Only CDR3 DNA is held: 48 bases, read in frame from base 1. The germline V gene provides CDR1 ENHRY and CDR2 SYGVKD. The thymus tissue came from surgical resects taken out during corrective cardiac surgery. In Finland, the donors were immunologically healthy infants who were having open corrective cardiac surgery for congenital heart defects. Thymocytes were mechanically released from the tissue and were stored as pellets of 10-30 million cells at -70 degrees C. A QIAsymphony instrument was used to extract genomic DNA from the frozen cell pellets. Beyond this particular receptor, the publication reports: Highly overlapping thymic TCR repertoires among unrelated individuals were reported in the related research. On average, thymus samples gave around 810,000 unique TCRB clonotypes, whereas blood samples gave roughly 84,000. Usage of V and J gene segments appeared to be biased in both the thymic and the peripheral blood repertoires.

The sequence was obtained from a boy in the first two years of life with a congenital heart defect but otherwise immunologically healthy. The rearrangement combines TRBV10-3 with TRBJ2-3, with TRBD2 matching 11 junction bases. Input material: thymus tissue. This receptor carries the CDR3 CAISSGTSGFLDTQYF. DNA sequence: TGTGCCATCAGTTCCGGGACTAGCGGCTTCCTAGATACGCAGTATTTT.